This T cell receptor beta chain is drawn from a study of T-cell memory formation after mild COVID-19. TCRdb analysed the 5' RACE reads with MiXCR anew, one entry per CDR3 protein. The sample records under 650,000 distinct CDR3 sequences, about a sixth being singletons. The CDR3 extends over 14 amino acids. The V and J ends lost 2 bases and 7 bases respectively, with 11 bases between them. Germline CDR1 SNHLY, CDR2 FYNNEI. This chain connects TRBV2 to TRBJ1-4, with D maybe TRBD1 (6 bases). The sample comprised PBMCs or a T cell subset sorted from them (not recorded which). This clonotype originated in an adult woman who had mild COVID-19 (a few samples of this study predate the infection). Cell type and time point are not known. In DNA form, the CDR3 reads TGTGCCAGCAGTGAACAGGGGACCCTTGAAAAACTGTTTTTT. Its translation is CASSEQGTLEKLFF. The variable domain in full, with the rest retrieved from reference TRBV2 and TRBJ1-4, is EPEVTQTPSHQVTQMGQEVILRCVPISNHLYFYWYRQILGQKVEFLVSFYNNEISEKSEIFDDQFSVERPDGSNFTLKIRSTKLEDSAMYFCASSEQGTLEKLFFGSGTQLSVL.